What follows are 31 T cell receptor beta chains derived from one specimen sequenced in a study of T-cell memory formation after mild COVID-19. TCRdb used MiXCR to reprocess the 5' RACE reads, holding one entry per CDR3 protein. The sample comprises 150,000 to 200,000 distinct CDR3 sequences, approximately 10% of which are singletons, and roughly 3.8% rests with the top ten. The source material was PBMCs or a T cell subset sorted from them (not recorded which). These receptors all stem from a man in his late teens or twenties who had mild COVID-19 (a few samples of this study predate the infection). Cell type and time point are not known.

This clonotype was picked up a small number of times. The rearrangement links TRBV20-1 to TRBJ2-4, with TRBD1 as a possible D gene (7 bases). Per the germline V gene, CDR1 is DFQATT and CDR2 is SNEGSKA (reference sequence). V lost 3 bases to trimming and J lost 1 base, with 10 bases between them. The CDR3 has 14 residues. The CDR3 loop is CSARTGRAKNIQYF. For the CDR3, the DNA is TGCAGTGCTAGGACAGGGAGGGCCAAAAACATTCAGTACTTC.

This sequence joins TRBV20-1 and TRBJ2-3; a possible D gene is TRBD2 (6 bases). This CDR3 contains 14 residues. Germline-derived CDR1 and CDR2 are DFQATT and SNEGSKA (reference sequence). V was shortened by 1 base and J by 9 bases, with 17 bases between the two germline ends. Here the CDR3 DNA reads TGCAGTGCTAGAGTCCCGGGACTCCGCCGGACGCAGTATTTT. This translates into CSARVPGLRRTQYF.

This clonotype showed up just a few times. The chain carries TRBV12-3 or TRBV12-4 and TRBJ2-3; D not resolved. This CDR3 is 11 amino acids long. The germline V and J ends were trimmed by 7 bases and 6 bases, with 8 bases remaining between them. In DNA, the CDR3 is TGTGCCAGCACCCTTAGGGATACGCAGTATTTT. Amino acids: CASTLRDTQYF.

This clonotype was seen more than once but under ten times. The chain uses TRBV5-1 and TRBJ2-3; the match to TRBD1 covers 8 bases. The CDR3 has 15 residues. Germline V lookup: CDR1 SGHRS, CDR2 YFSETQ. V gave up 0 bases and J gave up 2 bases; unmatched junction bases: 2. As DNA, the CDR3 is TGCGCCAGCAGCTTGGGGGGACAGGACACAGATACGCAGTATTTT. This encodes CASSLGGQDTDTQYF.

The V call is TRBV7-2, the J call TRBJ2-1; TRBD2 matches 9 bases. CDR1 SGHTA and CDR2 FQGNSA come from the germline V gene. This CDR3 spans 15 amino acids. V dropped 7 bases and J dropped 5; count of bases not matched to a gene: 9. This CDR3 reads CASIRAGGPHNEQFF. The CDR3 DNA is TGTGCCAGCATCAGGGCGGGGGGGCCGCACAATGAGCAGTTCTTC.

This CDR3 reads CAISEEGGRDTQYF. In DNA form, the CDR3 reads TGTGCCATCAGTGAGGAGGGGGGTCGAGATACGCAGTATTTT. This chain joins TRBV10-3 and TRBJ2-3; the D gene could be TRBD1 or TRBD2 (6 bases each). The CDR3 length is 14 residues. V was pared by 2 bases and J by 5 bases, with 11 bases between. Germline loops: CDR1 ENHRY, CDR2 SYGVKD.

The sample holds one count of this clonotype. This rearrangement joins TRBV7-3 to TRBJ2-2; 8 positions agree with TRBD1. The CDR3 is 16 amino acids. V dropped 7 bases and J dropped 2; count of bases not matched to a gene: 9. Germline values: CDR1 SGHTA, CDR2 FQGTGA. CDR3 sequence: CASKPPGGRNTGELFF. CDR3 in DNA: TGTGCCAGCAAACCCCCAGGGGGCAGAAACACCGGGGAGCTGTTTTTT.

The V gene is TRBV3-1, the J gene TRBJ1-1, with D unresolved. Germline CDR1 reads LGHDT; CDR2 reads YNNKEL (reference sequence). The CDR3 is made up of 11 amino acids. The V and J ends lost 7 bases and 1 base respectively, with 4 bases between them. The CDR3 protein is CASKGNTEAFF. The DNA for the CDR3 is TGTGCCAGCAAGGGGAACACTGAAGCTTTCTTT.

This clonotype was observed a few times. The V and J genes are TRBV10-2 and TRBJ2-3, with D uncertain. The length of the CDR3 is 11 residues. Between the trimmed V and J ends, which lost 8 bases and 6 bases, there was a span of 9 bases. From germline, CDR1 is WSHSY and CDR2 SAAADI. The CDR3 DNA follows: TGCGCCAGCCTGGTTGCTGATACGCAGTATTTT. Translated: CASLVADTQYF.

V usage is TRBV4-3 and J usage is TRBJ2-3; 7 bases are a match to TRBD2. This CDR3 contains 18 residues. J lost 0 bases, V lost 0 bases, and 9 bases had no gene match. Per germline, CDR1 LGHNA and CDR2 YSLEER. The CDR3 DNA sequence: TGCGCCAGCAGCCAAGATACTGGCGTGCGGGGGAGCACAGATACGCAGTATTTT. Its translation: CASSQDTGVRGSTDTQYF.

The V gene is TRBV5-1, the J gene TRBJ1-5; no clear D gene. Germline assignment: CDR1 SGHRS and CDR2 YFSETQ. V gave up 4 bases and J gave up 5 bases, with 10 bases separating them. This CDR3 has 13 amino acids. CDR3 in amino acids: CASSPAADQPQHF. The CDR3 region has the DNA TGCGCCAGCAGCCCAGCGGCAGATCAGCCCCAGCATTTT.

This clonotype appeared a few times. The chain uses TRBV20-1 and TRBJ1-2; 10 bases line up with TRBD1. In germline, CDR1 is DFQATT, CDR2 SNEGSKA (reference sequence). CDR3 length: 14 residues. Trimming at V came to 0 bases and at J to 7 bases, leaving 5 bases not matched to a gene. CDR3 DNA: TGCAGTGCTAGAGATCCTAGGACAGGGGGTGGCTACACCTTC. This gives the protein CSARDPRTGGGYTF.

The J gene is TRBJ1-4, the V gene TRBV20-1; D is possibly TRBD1 (5 bases). With 4 bases removed from V and 6 bases from J, the gap between germline ends came to 15 bases. Germline CDR1 is DFQATT and CDR2 is SNEGSKA (reference sequence). This CDR3 is built from 14 residues. The CDR3 loop reads CSAIPGRGYEKLFF. CDR3 coding DNA: TGCAGTGCTATCCCGGGGAGGGGATATGAAAAACTGTTTTTT.

The rearrangement links TRBV12-3 or TRBV12-4 to TRBJ2-1, with 9 bases fitting TRBD1. This CDR3 is built from 12 residues. V shed 4 bases, J shed 11 bases, and the junction held 3 bases outside the gene matches. The CDR3 loop reads CASSSDRGKQFF. The DNA for the CDR3 is TGTGCCAGCAGTTCAGACAGGGGGAAGCAGTTCTTC.

This clonotype came up many times. The chain carries TRBV5-4 and TRBJ2-3; TRBD2 aligns across 8 bases. This CDR3 is 16 amino acids long. Germline assignment: CDR1 SGHNT and CDR2 YYREEE (reference sequence). Unmatched junction bases numbered 10, after V lost 2 bases and J lost 5 bases. Here the CDR3 reads CASSFWNGGAGDTQYF. The CDR3 DNA reads as TGTGCCAGCAGCTTCTGGAACGGGGGGGCTGGAGATACGCAGTATTTT.

A few counts support this clonotype. The chain employs TRBV6-2 or TRBV6-3 and TRBJ2-1; the match to TRBD2 covers 8 bases. V lost 2 bases to trimming and J lost 8 bases; unmatched junction nucleotides: 5. The CDR3 contains 14 residues. Per the germline V gene, CDR1 is MNHEY and CDR2 is SVGEGT. CDR3 sequence: CASSYRREDDEQFF. CDR3 bases: TGTGCCAGCAGTTACCGGCGGGAGGACGATGAGCAGTTCTTC.

This clonotype has just a few counts. The chain couples TRBV5-1 to TRBJ1-1; weak D call: TRBD1 (6 bases). Germline V gene lookup returns CDR1 SGHRS and CDR2 YFSETQ. This CDR3 has 15 residues. The V end was cut by 2 bases, the J end by 2 bases, with 13 bases between. The DNA of the CDR3 is TGCGCCAGCAGCTTAAAGACAGGCCCCAACACTGAAGCTTTCTTT. Amino acid sequence: CASSLKTGPNTEAFF.

This clonotype was counted ten times or more. The rearrangement uses TRBV5-4 and TRBJ2-1, with D perhaps matching TRBD1 (6 bases). V lost 0 bases to trimming and J lost 6 bases, with 13 bases between them. This CDR3 has 15 amino acids. Germline loops: CDR1 SGHNT, CDR2 YYREEE (reference sequence). In DNA form, the CDR3 reads TGTGCCAGCAGCTTGGAGGTGGGCAGGGGCAATGAGCAGTTCTTC. This gives the protein CASSLEVGRGNEQFF. The complete variable domain, with remaining parts taken from reference TRBV5-4 and TRBJ2-1, reads ETGVTQSPTHLIKTRGQQVTLRCSSQSGHNTVSWYQQALGQGPQFIFQYYREEENGRGNFPPRFSGLQFPNYSSELNVNALELDDSALYLCASSLEVGRGNEQFFGPGTRLTVL.

The chain combines TRBV18 with TRBJ2-7; possibly TRBD2 for D (6 bases). The CDR3 is made up of 14 amino acids. CDR1 and CDR2 (germline): KGHSH, LQKENI. V was shortened by 8 bases and J by 0 bases, with 14 bases between the two germline ends. The CDR3 DNA is TGTGCCAGCGCCACTAGCCAGGGCTCCTACGAGCAGTACGTC. Its protein product is CASATSQGSYEQYV.

This rearrangement joins TRBV7-9 to TRBJ2-3; unclear D gene. V was pared by 2 bases and J by 4 bases, with 7 bases between. CDR3 length: 13 residues. Germline CDR1 and CDR2: SEHNR and FQNEAQ (reference sequence). Written as DNA, the CDR3 is TGTGCCAGCAGCTTACTGGGCGCAGATACGCAGTATTTT. This encodes CASSLLGADTQYF.

The chain uses TRBV5-1 and TRBJ1-6; 8 nucleotides match TRBD1. CDR3 length: 17 amino acids. Germline CDR1 SGHRS, CDR2 YFSETQ. V lost 4 bases, J lost 6 bases, and 12 bases stayed unmatched. The CDR3 nucleotides are TGCGCCAGCAGCGTGGGACCCAGGGGGCAGGGTAATTCACCCCTCCACTTT. This sequence encodes CASSVGPRGQGNSPLHF. Full variable domain (missing parts from reference TRBV5-1 and TRBJ1-6): KAGVTQTPRYLIKTRGQQVTLSCSPISGHRSVSWYQQTPGQGLQFLFEYFSETQRNKGNFPGRFSGRQFSNSRSEMNVSTLELGDSALYLCASSVGPRGQGNSPLHFGNGTRLTVT.

This clonotype occurred a few times. This chain links TRBV3-1 with TRBJ2-7; D is unclear. Trimming stripped 3 bases from V and 7 bases from J, with 10 bases between. The CDR3 length is 12 residues. The germline CDR1 and CDR2 sequences are LGHDT and YNNKEL (reference sequence). The CDR3 bases are TGTGCCAGCAGCCAGGGAAAAGGGGAGCAGTACGTC. Amino acids: CASSQGKGEQYV.

This clonotype was counted a few times. J is TRBJ1-5 and V is TRBV28; D remains unclear. There are 14 residues in the CDR3. Trimming stripped 0 bases from V and 2 bases from J, with 5 bases between. Germline V gene lookup returns CDR1 MDHEN and CDR2 SYDVKM. The CDR3, as DNA: TGTGCCAGCAGTTTATGGGGAGGCAATCAGCCCCAGCATTTT. It codes for CASSLWGGNQPQHF. The full variable domain, completed using reference TRBV28 and TRBJ1-5, is DVKVTQSSRYLVKRTGEKVFLECVQDMDHENMFWYRQDPGLGLRLIYFSYDVKMKEKGDIPEGYSVSREKKERFSLILESASTNQTSMYLCASSLWGGNQPQHFGDGTRLSIL.

The V and J genes are TRBV7-2 and TRBJ2-2, with 10 bases that match TRBD2. The CDR3 sequence is 18 residues long. Germline CDR1 reads SGHTA; CDR2 reads FQGNSA. V was clipped by 1 base and J by 1 base; unmatched bases: 6. CDR3 sequence reads: CASSLESSGGLNTGELFF. CDR3 nucleotide sequence: TGTGCCAGCAGCTTAGAGAGTAGCGGGGGGCTGAACACCGGGGAGCTGTTTTTT.

This clonotype appeared a few times. The gene calls are TRBV11-2 and TRBJ1-2; D is possibly TRBD1 (5 bases). V lost 5 bases to trimming and J lost 8 bases, with 15 bases between them. The CDR3 is 13 amino acids. Per the germline V gene, CDR1 is SGHAT and CDR2 is FQNNGV. CDR3 in DNA: TGTGCCAGCAGCACGCCCAGGGTACAGGGCTACACCTTC. Translated: CASSTPRVQGYTF.

J is TRBJ2-1 and V is TRBV7-9; D is possibly TRBD1 (6 bases). Germline lookup yields CDR1 SEHNR and CDR2 FQNEAQ (reference sequence). Trimming left V 2 bases short and J 5 bases short, with 19 bases between. The length of the CDR3 is 17 residues. In nucleotides, the CDR3 is TGTGCCAGCAGCTTACCCGTCTTTGGGACAAGTGACAATGAGCAGTTCTTC. Protein sequence: CASSLPVFGTSDNEQFF.

The chain uses TRBV4-3 and TRBJ1-1, with TRBD1 as a possible D gene (6 bases). The length of the CDR3 is 15 residues. V lost 4 bases and J lost 13, with 25 bases in between. Germline V gene data show CDR1 as LGHNA and CDR2 as YSLEER. The CDR3: CASSPDSLALGADFF. Written as DNA, the CDR3 is TGCGCCAGCAGCCCGGACAGTTTGGCCCTAGGGGCGGATTTCTTT.

This clonotype was seen ten or more times. The rearrangement links TRBV5-1 to TRBJ2-5; 12 bases are shared with TRBD1. V lost 8 bases to trimming and J lost 5 bases; unmatched junction nucleotides: 7. Germline V CDR1 and CDR2: SGHRS, YFSETQ. The length of the CDR3 is 14 residues. The CDR3 here is CASSGQGAGETQYF. The CDR3 coding sequence is TGCGCCAGTTCGGGACAGGGGGCCGGGGAGACCCAGTACTTC.

The chain couples TRBV7-2 to TRBJ1-2; TRBD1 aligns across 8 bases. The V segment lost 7 bases and the J segment 0 bases; nucleotides outside the gene matches: 7. The CDR3 sequence is 15 residues long. Germline CDR1 and CDR2: SGHTA and FQGNSA. The CDR3 region is CASKFRQGTNYGYTF. CDR3 sequence (DNA): TGTGCCAGCAAATTCCGACAGGGGACTAACTATGGCTACACCTTC.

V is TRBV20-1 and J is TRBJ1-2, with 9 bases that match TRBD1. The CDR3 has 15 residues. Germline V gene data show CDR1 as DFQATT and CDR2 as SNEGSKA (reference sequence). With V trimmed by 6 bases and J by 4 bases, 12 bases remained unmatched. This CDR3 reads CSAVQGARASYGYTF. The CDR3 coding sequence is TGCAGTGCGGTACAGGGGGCTAGGGCTAGCTATGGCTACACCTTC.

The J gene is TRBJ1-2, the V gene TRBV7-8, with D uncertain. Per germline, CDR1 SGHVS and CDR2 FQNEAQ. Trimming removed 2 bases at V and 4 bases at J, with 20 bases between. This CDR3 has 17 amino acids. CDR3 loop: CASSLLPVGVRSYGYTF. As DNA, the CDR3 is TGTGCCAGCAGCTTACTCCCCGTCGGGGTCCGGAGCTATGGCTACACCTTC.